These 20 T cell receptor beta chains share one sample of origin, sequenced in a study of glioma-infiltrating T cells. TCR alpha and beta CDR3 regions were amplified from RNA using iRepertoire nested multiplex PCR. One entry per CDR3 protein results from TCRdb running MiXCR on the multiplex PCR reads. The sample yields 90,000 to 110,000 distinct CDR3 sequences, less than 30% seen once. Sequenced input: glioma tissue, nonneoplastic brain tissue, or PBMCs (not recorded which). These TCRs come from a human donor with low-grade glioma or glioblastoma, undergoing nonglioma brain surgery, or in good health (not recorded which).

The CDR3 sequence: CASSLSFPGLSYEQYF. The CDR3 DNA reads as TGTGCCAGCAGCTTAAGTTTTCCGGGACTCAGCTACGAGCAGTACTTC. The chain is built from TRBV7-3 and TRBJ2-7, with D maybe TRBD2 (6 bases). This CDR3 is 16 amino acids long. The ends were cut back, 1 base at V and 3 bases at J, with 16 bases in the middle. Germline loops: CDR1 SGHTA, CDR2 FQGTGA.

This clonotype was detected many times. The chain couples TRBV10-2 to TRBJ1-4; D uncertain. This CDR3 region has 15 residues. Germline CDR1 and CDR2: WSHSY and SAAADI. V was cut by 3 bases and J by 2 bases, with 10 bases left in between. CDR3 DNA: TGCGCCAGCAGTGACCGAGCTGGGACTAATGAAAAACTGTTTTTT. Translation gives CASSDRAGTNEKLFF.

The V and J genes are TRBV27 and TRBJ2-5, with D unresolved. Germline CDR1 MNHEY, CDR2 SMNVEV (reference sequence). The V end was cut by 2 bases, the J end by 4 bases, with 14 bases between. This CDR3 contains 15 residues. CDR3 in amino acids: CASSLMQADRETQYF. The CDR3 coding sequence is TGTGCCAGCAGTTTAATGCAGGCGGATCGAGAGACCCAGTACTTC.

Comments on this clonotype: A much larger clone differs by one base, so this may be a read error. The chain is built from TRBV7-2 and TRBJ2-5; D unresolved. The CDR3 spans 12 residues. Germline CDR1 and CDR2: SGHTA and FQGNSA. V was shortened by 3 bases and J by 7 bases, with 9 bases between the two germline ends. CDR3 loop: CASSFYLGTQYF. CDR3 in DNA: TGTGCCAGCAGCTTTTATCTAGGGACCCAGTACTTC.

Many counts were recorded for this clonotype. CDR3 residues: CASRTSGPQPQHF. The DNA for the CDR3 is TGTGCCAGCAGGACCTCAGGGCCCCAGCCCCAGCATTTT. This chain connects TRBV2 to TRBJ1-5; perhaps TRBD1 as D (5 bases). The CDR3 loop spans 13 amino acids. Deletions cut 6 bases from V and 7 bases from J, with 13 bases between. CDR1 and CDR2 (germline): SNHLY, FYNNEI.

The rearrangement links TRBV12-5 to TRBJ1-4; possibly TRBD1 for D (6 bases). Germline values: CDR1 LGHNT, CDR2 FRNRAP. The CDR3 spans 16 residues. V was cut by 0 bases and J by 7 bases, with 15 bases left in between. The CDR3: CASGLVRALGAEKLFF. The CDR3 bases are TGTGCTAGTGGTTTGGTAAGGGCCTTGGGGGCTGAAAAACTGTTTTTT.

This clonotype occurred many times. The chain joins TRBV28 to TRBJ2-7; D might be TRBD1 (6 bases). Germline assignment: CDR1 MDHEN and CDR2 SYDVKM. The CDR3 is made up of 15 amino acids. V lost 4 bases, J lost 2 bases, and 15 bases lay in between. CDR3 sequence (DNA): TGTGCCAGCAGTTATACCCGGGACATCGCCTACGAGCAGTACTTC. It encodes CASSYTRDIAYEQYF.

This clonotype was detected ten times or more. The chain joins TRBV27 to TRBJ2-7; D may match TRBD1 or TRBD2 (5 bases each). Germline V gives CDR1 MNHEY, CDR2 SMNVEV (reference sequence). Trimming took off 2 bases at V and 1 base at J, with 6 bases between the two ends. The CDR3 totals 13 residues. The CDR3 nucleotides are TGTGCCAGCAGTTTAGGGGGATCCTACGAGCAGTACTTC. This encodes CASSLGGSYEQYF.

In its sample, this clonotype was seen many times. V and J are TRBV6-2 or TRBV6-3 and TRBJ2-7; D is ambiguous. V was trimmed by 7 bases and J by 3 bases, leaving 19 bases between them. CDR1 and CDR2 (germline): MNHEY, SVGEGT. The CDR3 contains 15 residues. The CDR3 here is CASTRHAADGYEQYF. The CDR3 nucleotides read TGTGCCAGCACCCGTCACGCGGCGGACGGCTACGAGCAGTACTTC.

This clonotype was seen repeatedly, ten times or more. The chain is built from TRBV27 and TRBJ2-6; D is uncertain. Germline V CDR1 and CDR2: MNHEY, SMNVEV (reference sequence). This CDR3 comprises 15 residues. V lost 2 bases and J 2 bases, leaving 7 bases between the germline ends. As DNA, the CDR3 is TGTGCCAGCAGTTTACCGGGCACTGGGGCCAACGTCCTGACTTTC. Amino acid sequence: CASSLPGTGANVLTF.

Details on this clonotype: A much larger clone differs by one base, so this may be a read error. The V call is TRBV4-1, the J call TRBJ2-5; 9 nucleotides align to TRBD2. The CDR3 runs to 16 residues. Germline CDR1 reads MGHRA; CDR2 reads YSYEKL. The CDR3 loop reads CAGSQEGTSRQETQYF. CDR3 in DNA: TGCGCCGGCAGCCAAGAAGGGACTAGCAGACAAGAGACCCAGTACTTC.

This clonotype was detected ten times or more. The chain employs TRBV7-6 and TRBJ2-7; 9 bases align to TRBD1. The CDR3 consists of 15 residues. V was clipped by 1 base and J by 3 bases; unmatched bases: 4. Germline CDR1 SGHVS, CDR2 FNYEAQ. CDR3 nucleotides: TGTGCCAGCAGCTTAGGGCCGGGACAGGGCTACGAGCAGTACTTC. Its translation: CASSLGPGQGYEQYF.

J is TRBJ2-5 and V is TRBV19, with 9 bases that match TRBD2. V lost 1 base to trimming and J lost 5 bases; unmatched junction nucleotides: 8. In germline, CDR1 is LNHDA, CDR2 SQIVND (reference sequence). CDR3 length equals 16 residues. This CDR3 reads CASSIVAGATRETQYF. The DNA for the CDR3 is TGTGCCAGTAGTATAGTAGCGGGAGCCACCAGGGAGACCCAGTACTTC.

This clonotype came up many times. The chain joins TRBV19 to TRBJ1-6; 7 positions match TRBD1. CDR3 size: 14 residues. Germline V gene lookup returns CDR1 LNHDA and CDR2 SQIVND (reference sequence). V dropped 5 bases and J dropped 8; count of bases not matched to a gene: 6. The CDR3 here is CASSWEGADSPLHF. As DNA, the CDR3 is TGTGCCAGTAGTTGGGAGGGGGCCGATTCACCCCTCCACTTT.

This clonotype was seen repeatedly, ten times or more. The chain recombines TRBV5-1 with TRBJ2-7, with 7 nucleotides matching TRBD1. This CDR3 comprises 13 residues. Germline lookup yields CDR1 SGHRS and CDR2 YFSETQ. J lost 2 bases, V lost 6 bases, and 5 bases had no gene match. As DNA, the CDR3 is TGCGCCAGCAACTTACAGGGGACCTACGAGCAGTACTTC. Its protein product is CASNLQGTYEQYF.

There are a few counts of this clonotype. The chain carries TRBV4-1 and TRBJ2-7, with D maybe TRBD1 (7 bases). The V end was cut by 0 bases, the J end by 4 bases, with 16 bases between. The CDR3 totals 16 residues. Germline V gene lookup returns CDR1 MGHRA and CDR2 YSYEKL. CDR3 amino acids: CASSQDRGGGAYEQYF. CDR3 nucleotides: TGCGCCAGCAGCCAAGATCGAGGAGGGGGCGCTTACGAGCAGTACTTC.

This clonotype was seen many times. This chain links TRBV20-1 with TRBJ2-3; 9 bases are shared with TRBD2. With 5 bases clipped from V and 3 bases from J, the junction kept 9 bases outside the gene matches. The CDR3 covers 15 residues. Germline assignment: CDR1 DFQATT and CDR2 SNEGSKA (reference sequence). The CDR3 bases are TGCAGTGCTCGGGATGCGGGAGGGCCGACAGATACGCAGTATTTT. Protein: CSARDAGGPTDTQYF.

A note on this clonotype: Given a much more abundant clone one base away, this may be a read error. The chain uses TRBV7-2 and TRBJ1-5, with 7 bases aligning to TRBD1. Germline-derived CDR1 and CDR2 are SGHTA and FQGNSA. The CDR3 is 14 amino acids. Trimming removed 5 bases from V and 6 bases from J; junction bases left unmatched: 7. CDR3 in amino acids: CASSTGTEAQPQHF. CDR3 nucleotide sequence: TGTGCCAGCAGCACCGGGACAGAGGCTCAGCCCCAGCATTTT.

The CDR3 nucleotides read TGTGCCAGCAGCTTAACGGGACAGGACAATCAGCCCCAGCATTTT. Translating gives CASSLTGQDNQPQHF. J is TRBJ1-5 and V is TRBV7-2, with TRBD1 identical over 8 bases. V was pared by 2 bases and J by 3 bases, with 3 bases of the junction left unmatched. The CDR3 is 15 residues long. CDR1 and CDR2 (germline): SGHTA, FQGNSA.

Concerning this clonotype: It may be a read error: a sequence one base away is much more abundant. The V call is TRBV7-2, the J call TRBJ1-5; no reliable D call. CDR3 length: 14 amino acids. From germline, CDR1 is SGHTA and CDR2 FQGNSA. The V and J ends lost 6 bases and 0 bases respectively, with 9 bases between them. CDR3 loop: CASRNDVSNQPQHF. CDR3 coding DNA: TGTGCCAGCAGGAACGATGTTAGCAATCAGCCCCAGCATTTT. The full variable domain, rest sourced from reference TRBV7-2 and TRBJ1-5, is GAGVSQSPSNKVTEKGKDVELRCDPISGHTALYWYRQSLGQGLEFLIYFQGNSAPDKSGLPSDRFSAERTGGSVSTLTIQRTQQEDSAVYLCASRNDVSNQPQHFGDGTRLSIL.